The next 26 T cell receptor beta chains were all read from a single sample in a study of blood T cell repertoires in COVID-19. Clones were read by immunoSEQ multiplex PCR, and TCRdb kept only the in-frame ones, dropping some. The sample holds about 260,000 clones, around 87% seen once. Sequences were obtained from PBMCs or T cells enriched from blood (not recorded which). The origin of the receptors is a woman aged 18-29 years who had recovered from COVID-19.

The J gene is TRBJ2-3, the V gene TRBV7-2; TRBD1 aligns across 7 bases. V dropped 1 base and J dropped 4; count of bases not matched to a gene: 5. This CDR3 is 15 amino acids long. Germline CDR1 SGHTA, CDR2 FQGNSA. The CDR3: CASSLGRGRADTQYF. Here the CDR3 DNA reads TGTGCCAGCAGCTTAGGAAGGGGGCGCGCAGATACGCAGTATTTT.

This clone was recorded a few times. The chain couples TRBV27 to TRBJ2-5; a possible D gene is TRBD1 (6 bases). V lost 5 bases and J 9 bases, leaving 19 bases between the germline ends. The CDR3 loop spans 14 amino acids. Per the germline V gene, CDR1 is MNHEY and CDR2 is SMNVEV (reference sequence). CDR3 DNA sequence: TGTGCCAGCAGTCCTCGGGACACTGTAGCGTCCCAGTACTTC. It translates to CASSPRDTVASQYF.

The CDR3 protein is CASTEGRGSEQYF. In DNA form, the CDR3 reads TGTGCCAGCACGGAAGGGAGGGGTAGCGAGCAGTACTTC. The V call is TRBV6-5, the J call TRBJ2-7, with 7 bases identical to TRBD2. The CDR3 has 13 amino acids. The germline CDR1 and CDR2 sequences are MNHEY and SVGAGI. After removal of 7 bases from V and 6 bases from J, the junction contained 9 bases not matched to a gene.

The chain carries TRBV14 and TRBJ1-1; 9 bases align to TRBD1. Germline-derived CDR1 and CDR2 are SGHDN and FVKESK. The CDR3 covers 14 residues. J was trimmed by 6 bases and V by 4 bases; bases with no gene match: 6. The CDR3 reads CASSPWTGDPEAFF. The CDR3 coding sequence is TGTGCCAGCAGCCCTTGGACAGGGGACCCTGAAGCTTTCTTT. The full variable domain, with the rest looked up from reference TRBV14 and TRBJ1-1, is EAGVTQFPSHSVIEKGQTVTLRCDPISGHDNLYWYRRVMGKEIKFLLHFVKESKQDESGMPNNRFLAERTGGTYSTLKVQPAELEDSGVYFCASSPWTGDPEAFFGQGTRLTVV.

This chain links TRBV7-6 with TRBJ2-3, with D possibly being TRBD2 (7 bases). V lost 2 bases to trimming and J lost 5 bases, with 17 bases between them. Germline assignment: CDR1 SGHVS and CDR2 FNYEAQ. The length of the CDR3 is 16 residues. The DNA for the CDR3 is TGTGCCAGCAGCTTAATTGGGGGGGGCCAATTAGATACGCAGTATTTT. It codes for CASSLIGGGQLDTQYF.

The chain joins TRBV27 to TRBJ1-5; D unresolved. The CDR3 is made up of 13 amino acids. The germline gives CDR1 MNHEY, CDR2 SMNVEV (reference sequence). The V end lost 2 bases, the J end lost 2 bases, and 4 bases lay between the germline ends. CDR3 sequence reads: CASSLLGNQPQHF. The CDR3 nucleotides read TGTGCCAGCAGTTTACTAGGCAATCAGCCCCAGCATTTT.

This CDR3 is CASREEFPQPQHF. The CDR3 nucleotides read TGTGCCAGCAGAGAGGAGTTCCCTCAGCCCCAGCATTTT. The chain recombines TRBV2 with TRBJ1-5; D is undetermined. The CDR3 length is 13 residues. The V end was cut by 6 bases, the J end by 6 bases, with 12 bases between. Per the germline V gene, CDR1 is SNHLY and CDR2 is FYNNEI.

The rearrangement joins TRBV10-2 to TRBJ2-3; 9 nucleotides match TRBD1. Germline trimming cut 7 bases from V and 1 base from J; bases unmatched to any gene: 3. This CDR3 comprises 14 residues. Germline CDR1 WSHSY, CDR2 SAAADI. The CDR3 protein is CASTRQGGTDTQYF. DNA of the CDR3: TGCGCCAGCACCAGACAGGGGGGCACAGATACGCAGTATTTT.

The J gene is TRBJ2-7, the V gene TRBV18, with 7 bases aligning to TRBD1. CDR3 length: 15 amino acids. Germline loops: CDR1 KGHSH, CDR2 LQKENI. Trimming removed 6 bases from V and 1 base from J; junction bases left unmatched: 9. The CDR3 reads CASSGSGGMSYEQYF. The DNA for the CDR3 is TGTGCCAGCTCGGGATCAGGGGGTATGTCCTACGAGCAGTACTTC.

This clone has just one count. The chain carries TRBV19 and TRBJ1-6; D gene ambiguous. CDR3 length equals 13 residues. With 5 bases removed from V and 8 bases from J, the gap between germline ends came to 10 bases. From germline, CDR1 is LNHDA and CDR2 SQIVND (reference sequence). CDR3 region: CASSYLRDSPLHF. CDR3 DNA sequence: TGTGCCAGTAGTTATTTACGGGATTCACCCCTCCACTTT. Together with reference TRBV19 and TRBJ1-6, the CDR3 gives the full variable domain: DGGITQSPKYLFRKEGQNVTLSCEQNLNHDAMYWYRQDPGQGLRLIYYSQIVNDFQKGDIAEGYSVSREKKESFPLTVTSAQKNPTAFYLCASSYLRDSPLHFGNGTRLTVT.

V and J are TRBV7-9 and TRBJ1-1; 10 bases fit TRBD1. The CDR3 sequence is 16 residues long. The germline gives CDR1 SEHNR, CDR2 FQNEAQ (reference sequence). The V segment lost 4 bases and the J segment 4 bases; nucleotides outside the gene matches: 9. The CDR3 nucleotides read TGTGCCAGCAGCTCTAAAGGGGGACAGGGGCCCACTGAAGCTTTCTTT. The encoded protein is CASSSKGGQGPTEAFF. The entire variable domain, with the rest obtained from reference TRBV7-9 and TRBJ1-1, is as follows: DTGVSQNPRHKITKRGQNVTFRCDPISEHNRLYWYRQTLGQGPEFLTYFQNEAQLEKSRLLSDRFSAERPKGSFSTLEIQRTEQGDSAMYLCASSSKGGQGPTEAFFGQGTRLTVV.

The chain recombines TRBV6-5 with TRBJ1-2; unclear D gene. V lost 2 bases and J 3 bases, leaving 10 bases between the germline ends. The CDR3 runs to 14 residues. Germline loops: CDR1 MNHEY, CDR2 SVGAGI. CDR3 in DNA: TGTGCCAGCAGTTACGGAGGGTTGCACTATGGCTACACCTTC. Residues: CASSYGGLHYGYTF.

The V call is TRBV10-3, the J call TRBJ2-5; 11 nucleotides line up with TRBD1. Germline loops: CDR1 ENHRY, CDR2 SYGVKD. This CDR3 has 16 amino acids. J lost 3 bases, V lost 4 bases, and 7 bases had no gene match. As DNA, the CDR3 is TGTGCCATCAGTGCGGGCCGGACAGGGGGCGAAGAGACCCAGTACTTC. Protein sequence: CAISAGRTGGEETQYF.

This chain uses TRBV29-1 with TRBJ2-3; 11 nucleotides line up with TRBD1. The V gene's germline CDR1 is SQVTM and CDR2 ANQGSEA. The CDR3 sequence is 14 residues long. V shed 6 bases and J 1 base; nucleotides not matched to a gene: 3. CDR3 nucleotide sequence: TGCAGCGTGGGACAGGGGGTGCGCACAGATACGCAGTATTTT. Its translation is CSVGQGVRTDTQYF.

V and J are TRBV5-1 and TRBJ1-4; D ambiguous. The CDR3 has 15 residues. Between the trimmed V and J ends, which lost 0 bases and 1 base, there was a span of 7 bases. Germline-derived CDR1 and CDR2 are SGHRS and YFSETQ. The CDR3 loop is CASSLGRITNEKLFF. The DNA of the CDR3 is TGCGCCAGCAGCTTGGGGCGGATAACTAATGAAAAACTGTTTTTT.

This chain links TRBV14 with TRBJ2-3; D is possibly TRBD2 (6 bases). CDR1 and CDR2 (germline): SGHDN, FVKESK. This CDR3 spans 18 amino acids. V lost 1 base and J lost 3, with 20 bases in between. In nucleotides, the CDR3 is TGTGCCAGCAGCCAAGGGGGACTCTCGCCCCCTGTGACAGATACGCAGTATTTT. It codes for CASSQGGLSPPVTDTQYF. Full variable domain (outside the CDR3, taken from reference TRBV14 and TRBJ2-3): EAGVTQFPSHSVIEKGQTVTLRCDPISGHDNLYWYRRVMGKEIKFLLHFVKESKQDESGMPNNRFLAERTGGTYSTLKVQPAELEDSGVYFCASSQGGLSPPVTDTQYFGPGTRLTVL.

This chain joins TRBV10-3 and TRBJ1-2, with 7 bases lining up with TRBD1. V lost 5 bases to trimming and J lost 4 bases; unmatched junction nucleotides: 4. Germline lookup yields CDR1 ENHRY and CDR2 SYGVKD. This CDR3 is built from 13 residues. The DNA for the CDR3 is TGTGCCATCAGTAAGGGGGCTAGCTATGGCTACACCTTC. This codes for CAISKGASYGYTF.

The chain joins TRBV12-5 to TRBJ2-2; D is ambiguous. Germline V gene sequence: CDR1 LGHNT, CDR2 FRNRAP. V was cut by 5 bases and J by 4 bases, with 11 bases left in between. The CDR3 extends over 14 amino acids. The chain's CDR3 is CASGPPVSTGELFF. The CDR3 bases are TGTGCTAGTGGTCCACCCGTTAGCACCGGGGAGCTGTTTTTT.

The chain is built from TRBV7-9 and TRBJ2-7; 8 bases map to TRBD1. V shed 5 bases, J shed 0 bases, and the junction held 9 bases outside the gene matches. The germline V gene has CDR1 SEHNR and CDR2 FQNEAQ (reference sequence). The CDR3 runs to 16 residues. The CDR3 nucleotides are TGTGCCAGCAGCGAGATCCAGGGGGCAGGCTCCTACGAGCAGTACTTC. Its translation: CASSEIQGAGSYEQYF.

The chain couples TRBV3-1 (or the pseudogene TRBV3-2) to TRBJ2-7; D unclear. The ends were cut back, 4 bases at V and 7 bases at J, with 14 bases in the middle. From germline, CDR1 is LGHDT and CDR2 YNNKEL (reference sequence). The CDR3 is made up of 13 amino acids. The chain's CDR3 is CASSLRRSEEQYF. The CDR3 DNA sequence: TGTGCCAGCAGCCTGCGGAGATCGGAAGAGCAGTACTTC.

Here the CDR3 reads CASSLAEAGRRAGYTF. CDR3 coding DNA: TGTGCCAGCAGCTTGGCCGAGGCAGGGAGGCGTGCTGGCTACACCTTC. The rearrangement joins TRBV5-6 to TRBJ1-2, with a weak D call TRBD1 (5 bases). V lost 0 bases and J 7 bases, leaving 19 bases between the germline ends. Germline CDR1 SGHDT, CDR2 YYEEEE. The CDR3 sequence is 16 residues long.

The chain is built from TRBV5-1 and TRBJ2-3; 9 bases are a match to TRBD2. The CDR3 totals 15 residues. V lost 6 bases, J lost 2 bases, and 7 bases stayed unmatched. Germline V gene lookup returns CDR1 SGHRS and CDR2 YFSETQ. The chain's CDR3 is CASMRLAGITDTQYF. DNA for the CDR3: TGCGCCAGCATGCGGCTAGCGGGGATCACAGATACGCAGTATTTT.

The rearrangement uses TRBV28 and TRBJ1-2, with D hard to call. This CDR3 is 11 amino acids long. The germline V and J ends were trimmed by 5 bases and 7 bases, with 8 bases remaining between them. Germline assignment: CDR1 MDHEN and CDR2 SYDVKM. CDR3 nucleotide sequence: TGTGCCAGCAGTCCCCAGGTTGGCTACACCTTC. Protein product: CASSPQVGYTF.

The chain links TRBV18 to TRBJ2-5, with a possible D match to TRBD2 (5 bases). This CDR3 spans 16 amino acids. The ends were cut back, 3 bases at V and 5 bases at J, with 19 bases in the middle. Germline lookup yields CDR1 KGHSH and CDR2 LQKENI. The CDR3 protein is CASSPPGLQARETQYF. CDR3 DNA: TGTGCCAGCTCACCGCCAGGACTCCAAGCTCGGGAGACCCAGTACTTC.

CDR3 sequence reads: CASSLEPGGYTF. The CDR3 DNA follows: TGTGCCAGCAGCTTGGAACCAGGAGGCTACACCTTC. The chain couples TRBV7-9 to TRBJ1-2, with D unclear. Germline loops: CDR1 SEHNR, CDR2 FQNEAQ (reference sequence). The germline V and J ends were trimmed by 3 bases and 8 bases, with 10 bases remaining between them. The CDR3 covers 12 residues.

The rearrangement joins TRBV30 to TRBJ1-6; D is ambiguous. Germline assignment: CDR1 GTSNPN and CDR2 SVGIG (reference sequence). Trimming took 6 bases from V and 7 from J, leaving 16 bases between them. The CDR3 sequence is 14 residues long. In DNA, the CDR3 is TGTGCCTGCCCCGCCCGAGGCCCCAATTCACCCCTCCACTTT. This gives the protein CACPARGPNSPLHF.